This T cell receptor (beta chain) was sequenced in a study of blood T cells in healthy people across ages. Study results and limitations: CMV status of donors was unknown, possibly confounding expanded clonotype changes. When set beside aged donors, long-lived donors presented more naive CD4+ cells and higher diversity. In older individuals, TCR beta diversity per million T cells was lower, falling roughly linearly with age.

The authors ran a second PCR of about 7 to 11 cycles using a sample-barcoded 5' primer and a J-beta primer mix. Per-sample output comprised a minimum of 2.5 million paired-end reads containing CDR3. TCRdb recomputed calls from the 5' RACE reads with MiXCR, one row per CDR3 protein. The sample has 850,000 to 1,000,000 distinct CDR3 sequences, under 50% seen once. This clonotype was seen only a few times. What it binds is unknown. V was shortened by 7 bases and J by 2 bases, with 6 bases between the two germline ends. Germline CDR1 and CDR2: ENHRY and SYGVKD. CDR3 length equals 13 residues. The receptor was derived from a man in his thirties or forties in good health. Sequences were obtained from blood. The gene calls are TRBV10-3 and TRBJ2-6; D unresolved. CDR3 DNA: TGTGCCATCAACGCTGCTGGGGCCAACGTCCTGACTTTC. This sequence encodes CAINAAGANVLTF.